This is a list of T cell receptor beta chains from one sample in a study of OX40 agonist ivuxolimab in advanced cancers. Clones were sequenced by immunoSEQ multiplex PCR, and TCRdb holds only the in-frame ones, with some missing. The sample lists 70,000 to 75,000 clones, roughly 90% occurring once. The material was CD4+ or CD8+ T cells sorted from blood, obtained in a trial of the OX40 agonist ivuxolimab. All receptors come from an adult with an advanced solid tumor such as melanoma, head and neck, liver or kidney cancer. The CDR3 runs from the conserved cysteine through the conserved F or W. The order of the fields is J gene, clone size, D gene, V gene, CDR3 protein, CDR3 DNA. The D gene is left open where the match is weak. Clone size is shown for a subset of rows, as once, few, many or a class of expanded clone.

>TRBJ2-1|-|-|TRBV19
CASSIQEGGWNEQFF
TGTGCCAGTAGTATTCAAGAGGGGGGGTGGAATGAGCAGTTCTTC
>TRBJ1-4|-|TRBD1|TRBV5-1
CASSLAPSGQGSEKLFF
TGCGCCAGCAGCTTGGCCCCTTCGGGACAGGGGAGTGAAAAACTGTTTTTT
>TRBJ2-1|-|TRBD1|TRBV6-1
CASRQSGQGGEQFF
TGTGCCAGCAGACAGTCGGGACAGGGCGGTGAGCAGTTCTTC
>TRBJ2-3|-|TRBD2|TRBV5-4
CASSLGGSGSVMNTQYF
TGTGCCAGCAGCTTGGGGGGTAGCGGGAGTGTAATGAATACGCAGTATTTT
>TRBJ2-7|-|TRBD1|TRBV19
CASRLTGTGHYEQYF
TGTGCCAGCCGACTAACCGGGACAGGGCACTACGAGCAGTACTTC
>TRBJ2-3|-|TRBD1|TRBV5-1
CASSFQDRGADTQYF
TGCGCCAGCAGCTTTCAGGACAGGGGTGCAGATACGCAGTATTTT
>TRBJ1-2|once|-|TRBV2
CASSQSNYGYTF
TGTGCCAGCAGCCAGAGCAACTATGGCTACACCTTC
>TRBJ1-6|-|-|TRBV30
CAWSKQGSPLHF
TGTGCCTGGAGCAAACAGGGTTCACCCCTCCACTTT
>TRBJ2-7|-|TRBD2|TRBV18
CASSPSASGSIASYEQYF
TGTGCCAGCTCACCATCGGCTAGCGGGAGTATTGCTTCCTACGAGCAGTACTTC
>TRBJ1-1|-|-|TRBV6-4
CASSSDGNTEAFF
TGTGCCAGCAGTTCTGACGGGAACACTGAAGCTTTCTTT
>TRBJ1-5|-|TRBD1|TRBV2
CASTDRDGQPQHF
TGTGCCAGCACCGACAGGGACGGGCAGCCCCAGCATTTT
>TRBJ2-3|-|-|TRBV9
CASSVEGSRTDTQYF
TGTGCCAGCAGCGTAGAGGGGAGTCGCACAGATACGCAGTATTTT
>TRBJ2-1|-|TRBD2|TRBV10-3
CAMGRTSGRYNEQFF
TGTGCCATGGGAAGGACTAGCGGGAGGTACAATGAGCAGTTCTTC
>TRBJ1-1|-|-|TRBV11-3
CASSLDTSSTEAFF
TGTGCCAGCAGCTTAGATACATCGAGCACTGAAGCTTTCTTT
>TRBJ2-3|-|-|TRBV5-1
CASSKGSAADTQYF
TGCGCCAGCAGCAAGGGGTCGGCGGCAGATACGCAGTATTTT
>TRBJ1-5|-|-|TRBV19
CASSLEGHQPQHF
TGTGCCAGTAGTTTGGAGGGCCATCAGCCCCAGCATTTT
>TRBJ1-2|-|-|TRBV2
CASRSGNYGYTF
TGTGCCAGCAGGTCCGGAAACTATGGCTACACCTTC
>TRBJ2-1|-|TRBD1|TRBV18
CASSPPTGSYNEQFF
TGTGCCAGCTCACCACCGACAGGGTCCTACAATGAGCAGTTCTTC
>TRBJ2-3|-|-|TRBV11-3
CASSLVSGGSTDTQYF
TGTGCCAGCAGCTTAGTTAGCGGAGGTAGCACAGATACGCAGTATTTT
>TRBJ2-7|-|-|TRBV7-8
CASSLLEGPYEQYF
TGTGCCAGCAGCTTGTTGGAAGGACCCTACGAGCAGTACTTC
>TRBJ2-5|-|TRBD2|TRBV10-1
CASRASGQETQYF
TGCGCCAGCAGGGCTAGCGGACAAGAGACCCAGTACTTC
>TRBJ1-2|once|-|TRBV7-2
CASSRNQGGYGYTF
TGTGCCAGCAGCCGCAATCAGGGCGGCTATGGCTACACCTTC
>TRBJ2-1|-|TRBD2|TRBV7-2
CASSSLAGGFGAYNEQFF
TGTGCCAGCAGCTCCTTGGCGGGAGGGTTTGGAGCCTACAATGAGCAGTTCTTC
>TRBJ1-1|-|-|TRBV4-1
CASSPSEGRNTEAFF
TGCGCCAGCAGCCCGTCGGAGGGGAGGAACACTGAAGCTTTCTTT
>TRBJ2-1|-|TRBD1|TRBV19
CASQTTGEGYNEQFF
TGTGCCAGCCAAACGACAGGGGAAGGCTACAATGAGCAGTTCTTC
>TRBJ2-5|-|TRBD2|TRBV19
CASTRTSGRGGQETQYF
TGTGCCAGTACCCGGACTAGCGGGCGGGGTGGCCAAGAGACCCAGTACTTC
>TRBJ1-3|-|-|TRBV9
CASSVVGNTIYF
TGTGCCAGCAGCGTAGTCGGAAACACCATATATTTT
>TRBJ2-2|-|-|TRBV29-1
CSVDINTGELFF
TGCAGCGTTGACATTAACACCGGGGAGCTGTTTTTT
>TRBJ1-2|-|-|TRBV2
CASKSTSTNYGYTF
TGTGCCAGCAAGTCTACCTCTACTAACTATGGCTACACCTTC
>TRBJ1-3|-|-|TRBV7-9
CASSLETVSGNTIYF
TGTGCCAGCAGCTTGGAGACGGTCTCTGGAAACACCATATATTTT
>TRBJ1-1|-|TRBD1|TRBV7-9
CASSLRQGGTEAFF
TGTGCCAGCAGCTTAAGACAGGGAGGCACTGAAGCTTTCTTT
>TRBJ2-7|-|-|TRBV6-6
CASSRTRDPSPYEQYF
TGTGCCAGCAGTCGGACCCGGGACCCCTCGCCCTACGAGCAGTACTTC
>TRBJ2-1|-|-|TRBV5-1
CASSLIAENNEQFF
TGCGCCAGCAGCTTGATAGCGGAGAACAATGAGCAGTTCTTC
>TRBJ1-4|-|TRBD1|TRBV10-3
CASSGGVDEKLFF
TGTGCCAGCTCAGGGGGCGTCGATGAAAAACTGTTTTTT
>TRBJ2-5|once|TRBD1|TRBV6-6
CASSYSRGQGETQYF
TGTGCCAGCAGTTACTCAAGGGGGCAGGGAGAGACCCAGTACTTC
>TRBJ1-4|-|-|TRBV19
CASHPKTGPNEKLFF
TGTGCCAGTCACCCAAAGACAGGACCCAATGAAAAACTGTTTTTT
>TRBJ1-1|once|-|TRBV5-1
CASTGVLNTEAFF
TGCGCCAGCACGGGGGTTTTGAACACTGAAGCTTTCTTT
>TRBJ2-7|once|-|TRBV2
CASSLGSNEQYF
TGTGCCAGCAGTCTGGGTTCTAACGAGCAGTACTTC
>TRBJ1-1|-|TRBD1|TRBV28
CASSLGQINTEAFF
TGTGCCAGCAGTTTGGGACAGATCAACACTGAAGCTTTCTTT
>TRBJ2-1|-|TRBD2|TRBV6-6
CASRTSGRQDEQFF
TGTGCCAGCCGGACTAGCGGGAGACAGGATGAGCAGTTCTTC